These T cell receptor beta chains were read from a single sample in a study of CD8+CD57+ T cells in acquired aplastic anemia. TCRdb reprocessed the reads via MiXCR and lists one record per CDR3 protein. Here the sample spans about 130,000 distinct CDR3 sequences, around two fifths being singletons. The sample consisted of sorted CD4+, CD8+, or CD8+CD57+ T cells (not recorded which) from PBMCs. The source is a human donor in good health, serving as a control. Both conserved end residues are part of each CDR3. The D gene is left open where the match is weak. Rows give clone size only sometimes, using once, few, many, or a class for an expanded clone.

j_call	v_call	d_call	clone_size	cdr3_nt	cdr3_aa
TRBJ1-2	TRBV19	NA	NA	TGTGCCAGTAGCGGGACATCTTACGGCTACACCTTC	CASSGTSYGYTF
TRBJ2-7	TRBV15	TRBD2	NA	TGTGCCACCAGCAGAGATCTCCTAGCGGGTAGCTACGAGCAGTACTTC	CATSRDLLAGSYEQYF
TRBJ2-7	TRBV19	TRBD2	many	TGTGCCAGTAGCCGAGGGACTAGCGGTTCCTACGAGCAGTACTTC	CASSRGTSGSYEQYF
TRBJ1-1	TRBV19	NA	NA	TGTGACAGTATGAGGCCAGGGAGGACTGAAGCTTTCTTT	CDSMRPGRTEAFF
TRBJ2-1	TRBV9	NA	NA	TGTGCCAGCAGCGCCCCTTCTGCTTTCTTCGAATACAATGAGCAGTTCTTC	CASSAPSAFFEYNEQFF
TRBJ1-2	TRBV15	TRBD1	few	TGTGCCACCAGCAGTACAGGGGACTATGGCTACACCTTC	CATSSTGDYGYTF
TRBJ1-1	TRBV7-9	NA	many	TGTGCCAGCAGCCTACAAGGAAACACTGAAGCTTTCTTT	CASSLQGNTEAFF
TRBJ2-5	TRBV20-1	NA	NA	TGCAGTGCTAGTGAGGGACAAGAGACCCAGTACTTC	CSASEGQETQYF
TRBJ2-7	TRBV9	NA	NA	TGTGCCAGCAGCCCCCGAGGGGGGGCGGCAGAGCAGTACTTC	CASSPRGGAAEQYF
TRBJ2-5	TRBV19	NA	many	TGTGCCAGTAGTCTAGGGGGGGGAAGCCTTGGAACCCAGTACTTC	CASSLGGGSLGTQYF
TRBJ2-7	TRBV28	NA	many	TGTGCCAGCAGACACGGACGGAGCTACGAGCAGTACTTC	CASRHGRSYEQYF
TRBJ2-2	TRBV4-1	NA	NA	TGCGCCAGCAGCCAAGACAGGGGGCTGTTTTTT	CASSQDRGLFF
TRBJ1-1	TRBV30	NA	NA	TGTGCCTGGAGTGACTGGGTGAACACTGAAGCTTTCTTT	CAWSDWVNTEAFF
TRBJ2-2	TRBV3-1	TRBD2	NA	TGTGCCAGCAGCCAAGTAGCGGGAGCCCTCGTTGTCGGGGAGCTGTTTTTT	CASSQVAGALVVGELFF
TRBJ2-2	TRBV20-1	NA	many	TGCAGTGCTAGATCCGCGAACACCGGGGAGCTGTTTTTT	CSARSANTGELFF
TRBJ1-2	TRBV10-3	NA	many	TGTGCCATCGGGGAACGGGGTCTTTTC	CAIGERGLF
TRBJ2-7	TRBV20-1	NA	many	TGCAGTGCTAGTTTCTTCCACGAGCAGTACTTC	CSASFFHEQYF
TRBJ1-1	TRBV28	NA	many	TGTGCCAGCAGTTCGTCCTCGACGGGGTTGAACACTGAAGCTTTCTTT	CASSSSSTGLNTEAFF
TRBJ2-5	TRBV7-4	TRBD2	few	TGTGCCAGCAGTTCTAGCGGGACTTGGGGAGAGACCCAGTACTTC	CASSSSGTWGETQYF
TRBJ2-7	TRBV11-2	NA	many	TGTGCCAGCAGCGCGCGATGGGGGAGCGAGCAGTACTTC	CASSARWGSEQYF
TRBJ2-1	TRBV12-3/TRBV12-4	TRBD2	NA	TGTGCCAGCAGTTCTACTAGCGGGGACAATGAGCAGTTCTTC	CASSSTSGDNEQFF
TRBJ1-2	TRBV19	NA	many	TGTGCCAGTAGTAAAGGGGACAACCTCTATGGCTACACCTTC	CASSKGDNLYGYTF
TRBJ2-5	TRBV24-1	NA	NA	TGTGCCACCAGCCCAATGACAGGCGGGAAAGAGACCCAGTACTTC	CATSPMTGGKETQYF
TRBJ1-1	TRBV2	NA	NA	TGTGCCAGCAGTGAATCTGGCGCCTTCCTGCGGGACACTGAAGCTTTCTTT	CASSESGAFLRDTEAFF
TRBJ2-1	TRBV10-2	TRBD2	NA	TGCGCCACCCCGGGGGGCGGGGGGGCAAATGAGCAGTTCTTC	CATPGGGGANEQFF
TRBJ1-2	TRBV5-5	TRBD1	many	TGTGCCAGCGGGAGACAGGGGACTAACTATGGCTACACCTTC	CASGRQGTNYGYTF
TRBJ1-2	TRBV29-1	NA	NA	TGCAGCGTTGTAGCCGCGGGGTATGGCTACACCTTC	CSVVAAGYGYTF
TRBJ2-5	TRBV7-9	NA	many	TGTGCCAGCAGCCTAATAGGTTGGGAGACCCAGTACTTC	CASSLIGWETQYF